This passage covers 14 T cell receptor beta chains from one sample sequenced in a study of OX40 agonist ivuxolimab in advanced cancers. Here immunoSEQ multiplex PCR was the method, and the copy in TCRdb shows in-frame clones only, minus some. The sample holds tens of thousands of clones, almost 90% seen once. The specimen comprised CD4+ or CD8+ T cells sorted from blood, sampled in a trial of the OX40 agonist ivuxolimab. These receptor sequences come from an adult with an advanced solid tumor such as melanoma, head and neck, liver or kidney cancer.

The J gene is TRBJ2-2, the V gene TRBV5-1; the match to TRBD2 covers 8 bases. The CDR3 totals 15 residues. Unmatched junction bases numbered 10, after V lost 3 bases and J lost 9 bases. Per germline, CDR1 SGHRS and CDR2 YFSETQ. In nucleotides, the CDR3 is TGCGCCAGCAGCTATACTAGCGGTCAGGGATGGGAGCTGTTTTTT. Residues: CASSYTSGQGWELFF.

The CDR3: CASSLVGGKNYGYTF. DNA of the CDR3: TGCGCCAGCAGCTTGGTCGGGGGAAAGAACTATGGCTACACCTTC. V usage is TRBV5-1 and J usage is TRBJ1-2, with D possibly being TRBD1 (5 bases). Germline CDR1 is SGHRS and CDR2 is YFSETQ. Trimming removed 0 bases from V and 2 bases from J, with 11 bases in between. The CDR3 runs 15 residues.

This rearrangement joins TRBV5-1 to TRBJ2-3, with 7 bases lining up with TRBD1. The ends lost 7 bases at V and 3 bases at J; junction bases unmatched: 11. The CDR3 contains 15 residues. Germline loops: CDR1 SGHRS, CDR2 YFSETQ. The CDR3 DNA reads as TGCGCCAGCTCCTTAACAGGGGTACGGACAGATACGCAGTATTTT. Its translation is CASSLTGVRTDTQYF. The variable domain in full, completed from reference TRBV5-1 and TRBJ2-3, reads KAGVTQTPRYLIKTRGQQVTLSCSPISGHRSVSWYQQTPGQGLQFLFEYFSETQRNKGNFPGRFSGRQFSNSRSEMNVSTLELGDSALYLCASSLTGVRTDTQYFGPGTRLTVL.

This chain connects TRBV6-6 to TRBJ2-5, with D possibly being TRBD2 (5 bases). Gene TRBJ2-7 matches the end of the DNA better, so the J call may be wrong. Per germline, CDR1 MNHNY and CDR2 SVGAGI (reference sequence). CDR3 length equals 13 residues. The CDR3 sequence is CASSTGNSYEQYF. CDR3 nucleotides: TGTGCCAGCAGTACGGGGAACTCCTACGAGCAGTACTTC.

The chain joins TRBV28 to TRBJ1-3; 7 positions match TRBD1. The V and J ends lost 5 bases and 3 bases, in that order; junction bases with no gene match: 4. The CDR3 totals 14 residues. Germline CDR1 reads MDHEN; CDR2 reads SYDVKM. The CDR3 DNA reads as TGTGCCAGCAGTCCCGACAGGGATGGAAACACCATATATTTT. This codes for CASSPDRDGNTIYF.

This chain connects TRBV9 to TRBJ2-7; D gene unclear. Germline V CDR1 and CDR2: SGDLS, YYNGEE. Trimming removed 4 bases at V and 4 bases at J, with 3 bases between. The CDR3 is 10 residues long. This chain's CDR3 is CASSLYEQYF. The DNA for the CDR3 is TGTGCCAGCAGCTTATACGAGCAGTACTTC.

The CDR3 bases are TGTGCCAGCTCACCACCTAACAATCGGGCTGACGGAAAGAAGACCCAGTACTTC. Amino acid sequence: CASSPPNNRADGKKTQYF. J is TRBJ2-5 and V is TRBV18, with unresolved D. The CDR3 sequence is 18 residues long. Germline CDR1 KGHSH, CDR2 LQKENI. The V end lost 0 bases, the J end lost 6 bases, and 23 bases lay between the germline ends.

The rearrangement uses TRBV5-6 and TRBJ2-7; TRBD1 aligns across 7 bases. Germline CDR1 and CDR2: SGHDT and YYEEEE. Trimming cost V 2 bases and J 2 bases; bases outside gene matches: 4. The CDR3 consists of 14 residues. CDR3 loop: CASSLRDRAYEQYF. Written as DNA, the CDR3 is TGTGCCAGCAGCTTAAGAGACAGGGCCTACGAGCAGTACTTC.

The J gene is TRBJ1-1, the V gene TRBV12-5; D gene unclear. This CDR3 has 14 residues. The V end lost 0 bases, the J end lost 5 bases, and 10 bases lay between the germline ends. The germline V gene has CDR1 LGHNT and CDR2 FRNRAP. The CDR3 here is CASGLVLDGTEAFF. The CDR3 bases are TGTGCTAGTGGTTTGGTACTAGACGGGACTGAAGCTTTCTTT.

The chain couples TRBV10-3 to TRBJ2-3, with TRBD2 identical over 12 bases. The CDR3 is 16 amino acids. Germline V lookup: CDR1 ENHRY, CDR2 SYGVKD. J lost 2 bases, V lost 6 bases, and 6 bases had no gene match. The CDR3 bases are TGTGCCATCAGGCCTAGCGGGAGGGCTTACACAGATACGCAGTATTTT. It codes for CAIRPSGRAYTDTQYF.

This clone is a singleton in its sample. The V gene is TRBV27, the J gene TRBJ2-7; D possibly corresponds to TRBD1 (5 bases). CDR1 and CDR2 (germline): MNHEY, SMNVEV (reference sequence). Trimming removed 2 bases at V and 3 bases at J, with 11 bases between. The CDR3 covers 14 residues. The CDR3 reads CASSLAGNLYEQYF. CDR3 in DNA: TGTGCCAGCAGTTTAGCAGGGAACCTCTACGAGCAGTACTTC.

The gene calls are TRBV7-9 and TRBJ2-1; 7 nucleotides line up with TRBD1. Per germline, CDR1 SEHNR and CDR2 FQNEAQ (reference sequence). This CDR3 comprises 13 residues. V gave up 4 bases and J gave up 4 bases; unmatched junction bases: 1. CDR3 in amino acids: CASSSDRYNEQFF. The CDR3 DNA sequence: TGTGCCAGCAGCTCGGACAGGTACAATGAGCAGTTCTTC. Full variable domain (outside the CDR3, taken from reference TRBV7-9 and TRBJ2-1): DTGVSQNPRHKITKRGQNVTFRCDPISEHNRLYWYRQTLGQGPEFLTYFQNEAQLEKSRLLSDRFSAERPKGSFSTLEIQRTEQGDSAMYLCASSSDRYNEQFFGPGTRLTVL.

This sequence joins TRBV5-1 and TRBJ2-3; 14 bases map to TRBD2. The CDR3 covers 18 residues. Per germline, CDR1 SGHRS and CDR2 YFSETQ. Trimming cost V 4 bases and J 0 bases; bases outside gene matches: 7. CDR3 protein: CASSTGLAGGLSTDTQYF. The DNA of the CDR3 is TGCGCCAGCAGCACCGGACTAGCGGGAGGACTAAGCACAGATACGCAGTATTTT.

This clone has a single count. This chain joins TRBV7-2 and TRBJ1-2, with 7 bases identical to TRBD1. The CDR3 is 13 amino acids. From germline, CDR1 is SGHTA and CDR2 FQGNSA. J lost 13 bases, V lost 4 bases, and 12 bases had no gene match. This CDR3 reads CASSSRDRLKVTF. DNA for the CDR3: TGTGCCAGCAGCTCCCGGGACAGACTAAAGGTCACCTTC.